Sequencing of this T cell receptor beta chain was carried out in a study of T cells in Graves' hyperthyroidism and ophthalmopathy. At least ten counts were recorded for this clonotype. The antigen is undetermined. Germline values: CDR1 MDHEN, CDR2 SYDVKM. The CDR3 sequence is 16 residues long. The V and J ends lost 3 bases and 0 bases respectively, with 12 bases between them. The TCR beta CDR3 regions underwent amplification using RNA transcripts as the source. An initial round of RT-PCR targeting the TCR CDR3 relied on the HTBI primer set. TCRdb used MiXCR to reprocess the multiplex PCR reads, holding one entry per CDR3 protein. Found here are under 400,000 distinct CDR3 sequences, less than 15% of them singletons; the top ten hold over 8.5%. Study-wide findings and caveats: Most clonotypes expanded in the thyroid (above 0.001) were also present in blood.

No ophthalmopathy progression within 18 months constituted stable Graves' hyperthyroidism. The hyperthyroidism was newly diagnosed and had lasted under 2 months; the patients were aged 18 to 65. Cells are PBMCs isolated from about 10 ml of fresh blood. The sequencing input was blood. The TCR sequence derives from a woman between 18 and 29 years old with Graves' hyperthyroidism. J is TRBJ2-1 and V is TRBV28, with D possibly being TRBD2 (6 bases). Here the CDR3 reads CASSFSGTHSYNEQFF. The CDR3, as DNA: TGTGCCAGCAGTTTTTCCGGGACTCACTCCTACAATGAGCAGTTCTTC.